This entry lists 12 T cell receptor beta chains sequenced from one sample in a study of T cells in Graves' hyperthyroidism and ophthalmopathy. TCR beta CDR3 regions were amplified from RNA. When the TCR CDR3 underwent first-round RT-PCR, the HTBI primer set was used. TCRdb itself ran the multiplex PCR reads through MiXCR, one entry per CDR3 protein. Of around 540,000 distinct CDR3 sequences listed, 35% to 55% are singletons. The specimen was peripheral blood or thyroid tissue (not recorded which). Receptors were obtained from a woman under 30 with Graves' hyperthyroidism.

The J gene is TRBJ2-5, the V gene TRBV29-1, with 7 nucleotides matching TRBD1. The V gene end was trimmed by 3 bases and the J gene end by 5 bases; junction bases not matched to a gene: 12. The CDR3 loop spans 15 amino acids. Per the germline V gene, CDR1 is SQVTM and CDR2 is ANQGSEA. The chain's CDR3 is CSVEVWDRGRETQYF. As DNA, the CDR3 is TGCAGCGTTGAGGTCTGGGACAGAGGACGGGAGACCCAGTACTTC.

This clonotype was seen just once. The J gene is TRBJ1-1, the V gene TRBV2, with D unresolved. Germline CDR1 is SNHLY and CDR2 is FYNNEI. The V end lost 8 bases, the J end lost 4 bases, and 17 bases lay between the germline ends. The CDR3 consists of 14 residues. This CDR3 is CASSPSSGVTEAFF. In DNA, the CDR3 is TGTGCCAGCTCACCATCGTCGGGAGTCACTGAAGCTTTCTTT.

The chain carries TRBV24-1 and TRBJ1-2, with 12 bases identical to TRBD1. The CDR3 runs to 17 residues. Germline V CDR1 and CDR2: KGHDR, SFDVKD. V lost 5 bases to trimming and J lost 4 bases; unmatched junction nucleotides: 10. CDR3 DNA sequence: TGTGCCACCAGTGGCACCGGGACAGGGGGCGCAGTCTATGGCTACACCTTC. Translated, it gives CATSGTGTGGAVYGYTF.

The rearrangement links TRBV2 to TRBJ1-5; D is perhaps TRBD1 (5 bases). Trimming removed 8 bases from V and 2 bases from J, with 13 bases in between. This CDR3 has 14 residues. From germline, CDR1 is SNHLY and CDR2 FYNNEI. The CDR3 region has the DNA TGTGCCAGCGGGGAGGGGTCGGGCAATCAGCCCCAGCATTTT. Translating it yields CASGEGSGNQPQHF.

The rearrangement joins TRBV12-3 or TRBV12-4 to TRBJ1-5; D is undetermined. Trimming took off 5 bases at V and 7 bases at J, with 15 bases between the two ends. There are 14 residues in the CDR3. The CDR3 spells CASSEFFREQPQHF. CDR3 bases: TGTGCCAGCAGTGAATTCTTTCGGGAGCAGCCCCAGCATTTT.

Regarding this clonotype: Being one base from a much bigger clone, this may be a read error. This rearrangement joins TRBV2 to TRBJ1-1; TRBD1 aligns across 7 bases. J gave up 6 bases and V 4 bases, and 11 bases lay outside the gene matches. Germline V gene lookup returns CDR1 SNHLY and CDR2 FYNNEI. This CDR3 is 15 amino acids long. The CDR3 sequence: CASSVEGGRWPEAFF. The CDR3 DNA reads as TGTGCCAGCAGTGTGGAAGGGGGCAGATGGCCTGAAGCTTTCTTT.

A few counts support this clonotype. The V call is TRBV19, the J call TRBJ1-3; 7 positions agree with TRBD1. Germline V CDR1 and CDR2: LNHDA, SQIVND (reference sequence). The CDR3 covers 18 residues. After removal of 5 bases from V and 0 bases from J, the junction contained 13 bases not matched to a gene. The CDR3: CASSPIDRDGFSGNTIYF. In nucleotides, the CDR3 is TGTGCCAGTAGTCCTATCGACAGGGACGGATTCTCTGGAAACACCATATATTTT.

This clonotype appeared once. The chain is built from TRBV6-1 and TRBJ2-2; D unclear. This CDR3 region has 12 residues. Germline loops: CDR1 MNHNS, CDR2 SASEGT. V lost 8 bases to trimming and J lost 4 bases, with 8 bases between them. CDR3 sequence: CASAWITGELFF. The CDR3 bases are TGTGCCAGCGCTTGGATCACCGGGGAGCTGTTTTTT.

This clonotype was observed once. This chain joins TRBV12-3 or TRBV12-4 and TRBJ1-6; perhaps TRBD1 as D (5 bases). This CDR3 is 14 amino acids long. The V end was cut by 2 bases, the J end by 7 bases, with 9 bases between. The CDR3 nucleotides are TGTGCCAGCAGTTTAATCCGGGGGAATTCACCCCTCCACTTT. Residues: CASSLIRGNSPLHF.

This clonotype was detected once. This rearrangement joins TRBV29-1 to TRBJ2-6; the match to TRBD1 covers 10 bases. The CDR3 is 14 amino acids. Unmatched junction bases numbered 3, after V lost 4 bases and J lost 6 bases. Per the germline V gene, CDR1 is SQVTM and CDR2 is ANQGSEA. The CDR3 nucleotides read TGCAGCGTTGGACAGGGGGCTGAGGCCAACGTCCTGACTTTC. Its protein product is CSVGQGAEANVLTF.

This chain joins TRBV7-6 and TRBJ2-7; 7 nucleotides line up with TRBD1. This CDR3 has 16 amino acids. After removal of 1 base from V and 2 bases from J, the junction contained 8 bases not matched to a gene. Germline lookup yields CDR1 SGHVS and CDR2 FNYEAQ. The CDR3 is CASSLVPGQATYEQYF. CDR3 DNA: TGTGCCAGCAGCTTAGTACCCGGACAGGCAACCTACGAGCAGTACTTC. The full variable domain, rest sourced from reference TRBV7-6 and TRBJ2-7, is GAGVSQSPRYKVTKRGQDVALRCDPISGHVSLYWYRQALGQGPEFLTYFNYEAQQDKSGLPNDRFSAERPEGSISTLTIQRTEQRDSAMYRCASSLVPGQATYEQYFGPGTRLTVT.

The V call is TRBV19, the J call TRBJ2-7; D is possibly TRBD1 or TRBD2 (5 bases each). The CDR3 spans 15 residues. The V gene lost 1 base and the J gene lost 1 base, with 11 bases spanning the gap. Germline values: CDR1 LNHDA, CDR2 SQIVND (reference sequence). The CDR3 loop reads CASSIAGRGSYEQYF. Written as DNA, the CDR3 is TGTGCCAGTAGTATAGCGGGACGTGGATCCTACGAGCAGTACTTC. The full variable domain, completed using reference TRBV19 and TRBJ2-7, is DGGITQSPKYLFRKEGQNVTLSCEQNLNHDAMYWYRQDPGQGLRLIYYSQIVNDFQKGDIAEGYSVSREKKESFPLTVTSAQKNPTAFYLCASSIAGRGSYEQYFGPGTRLTVT.